These 8 T cell receptor beta chains share one sample of origin, sequenced in a study of blood T cells in healthy people across ages. A sample-barcoded 5' primer and a J-beta primer mix were used in a second PCR of roughly 6 to 12 cycles. From the 5' RACE reads, TCRdb called clonotypes with MiXCR, one entry per CDR3 protein. The table shows around 2 million distinct CDR3 sequences, with around 42% occurring only once. Sequencing input: blood. These receptors were collected from a human donor in good health.

V usage is TRBV6-2 or TRBV6-3 and J usage is TRBJ1-1; D gene uncertain. Germline CDR1 reads MNHEY; CDR2 reads SVGEGT. CDR3 length: 15 residues. V lost 0 bases, J lost 3 bases, and 11 bases lay in between. This CDR3 reads CASSYSGVVDTEAFF. Written as DNA, the CDR3 is TGTGCCAGCAGTTACTCGGGTGTTGTGGACACTGAAGCTTTCTTT.

This clonotype was detected only a few times. The rearrangement links TRBV7-6 to TRBJ2-7, with 7 bases that match TRBD1. Germline-derived CDR1 and CDR2 are SGHVS and FNYEAQ. The CDR3 is 16 residues long. Trimming removed 2 bases from V and 2 bases from J; junction bases left unmatched: 9. The CDR3 is CASSLSPGTDTYEQYF. CDR3 sequence (DNA): TGTGCCAGCAGCTTAAGCCCCGGGACAGATACCTACGAGCAGTACTTC.

The chain joins TRBV28 to TRBJ2-1; 8 positions agree with TRBD2. The CDR3 runs to 14 residues. Germline V gene sequence: CDR1 MDHEN, CDR2 SYDVKM. V trimming: 6 bases; J trimming: 6 bases; junction bases outside the gene matches: 7. The CDR3 nucleotides read TGTGCCAGCAGATCGGGACTAGTGTTCAATGAGCAGTTCTTC. It codes for CASRSGLVFNEQFF.

The rearrangement links TRBV7-2 to TRBJ2-1; 7 nucleotides match TRBD2. J was trimmed by 9 bases and V by 1 base; bases with no gene match: 6. Germline V gene sequence: CDR1 SGHTA, CDR2 FQGNSA. CDR3 length equals 14 residues. CDR3 loop: CASSLEGGEGEQFF. CDR3 bases: TGTGCCAGCAGCTTAGAAGGCGGGGAGGGTGAGCAGTTCTTC.

The chain joins TRBV28 to TRBJ2-1; a weak D match, TRBD2 (5 bases). This CDR3 has 12 amino acids. V was clipped by 7 bases and J by 10 bases, with 14 bases between them. Germline CDR1 MDHEN, CDR2 SYDVKM. The CDR3 DNA reads TGTGCCAGCAACGGGAAGGGATCCGAGCAGTTCTTC. It yields the protein CASNGKGSEQFF.

This clonotype was seen a few times. The chain couples TRBV6-2 or TRBV6-3 to TRBJ2-1; D call uncertain. Germline V gives CDR1 MNHEY, CDR2 SVGEGT. Trimming removed 2 bases at V and 3 bases at J, with 11 bases between. The CDR3 totals 15 residues. CDR3 amino acids: CASSYVGLDYNEQFF. CDR3 bases: TGTGCCAGCAGTTACGTGGGTTTGGACTACAATGAGCAGTTCTTC.

The DNA of the CDR3 is TGTGCCAGCAGTTTTGGGGGTAAAAACTACGAGCAGTACTTC. Encoded protein: CASSFGGKNYEQYF. The chain is built from TRBV27 and TRBJ2-7; the D gene could be TRBD1 or TRBD2 (5 bases each). With 3 bases removed from V and 3 bases from J, the gap between germline ends came to 12 bases. The CDR3 loop spans 14 amino acids. The germline CDR1 and CDR2 sequences are MNHEY and SMNVEV (reference sequence).

V gene TRBV24-1 combines with J gene TRBJ2-1, with a possible D match to TRBD1 (6 bases). Trimming cost V 4 bases and J 0 bases, with 9 bases left between them. The CDR3 runs to 15 residues. CDR1 and CDR2 from the germline V gene are KGHDR and SFDVKD. CDR3 nucleotide sequence: TGTGCCACCAGTGACGACAGGAGCTCCTACAATGAGCAGTTCTTC. It is translated as CATSDDRSSYNEQFF.